This TCR beta chain appears in the sequencing data of a study of cytomegalovirus exposure and HLA in healthy donors. Study results and limitations: Later analysis found that TCR beta chains associated with HLA were more clonally expanded than other, equally common chains. A few chains tied to CMV proved CMV antigen-specific in vitro.

CDR3 length: 13 amino acids. The V segment lost 7 bases and the J segment 4 bases; nucleotides outside the gene matches: 2. Germline CDR1 reads MNHEY; CDR2 reads SVGAGI. This clone was counted a few times. The antigen is unknown. The primer mix had 60 Vbeta and 13 Jbeta primers. The data were produced by immunoSEQ multiplex PCR, yet TCRdb's version contains in-frame clones alone and is incomplete. This sample has 55,000 to 70,000 clones, with roughly 88% found just once. Healthy bone marrow donors made up the donors. The rearrangement links TRBV6-5 to TRBJ1-5; 9 bases match TRBD1. This receptor was identified in a woman between 25 and 40 years old in good health and CMV-seronegative. Input material: PBMCs. This CDR3 reads CASMGTGNQPQHF. Here the CDR3 DNA reads TGTGCCAGCATGGGGACAGGGAATCAGCCCCAGCATTTT.